This T cell receptor beta chain was documented in a study of blood T cell repertoires in COVID-19. Study context: Acute-phase and convalescent COVID-19 samples originated in the United States, Italy and Spain.

Sequenced by immunoSEQ multiplex PCR; TCRdb stores in-frame clones only, minus some. The data hold 140,000 or so clones, with 80% to 85% observed a single time. Germline V gives CDR1 SQVTM, CDR2 ANQGSEA. This CDR3 has 15 residues. Trimming removed 3 bases at V and 1 base at J, with 15 bases between. This clone came up once. The sequence was collected from a human donor in a cohort sampled during active COVID-19. Sequenced sample: peripheral blood. This sequence joins TRBV29-1 and TRBJ1-1, with unresolved D. CDR3 nucleotide sequence: TGCAGCGTTGATCCGAGGGCACAAAGGAACACTGAAGCTTTCTTT. Amino acid sequence: CSVDPRAQRNTEAFF.